This passage covers 10 T cell receptor beta chains from one sample sequenced in a study of Graves' ophthalmopathy and Graves' hyperthyroidism. Beta-chain TCR CDR3 regions were amplified from RNA transcripts. HTBI-primed RT-PCR formed the first round, and a multiplex PCR formed the second. TCRdb reprocessed the multiplex PCR reads via MiXCR and lists one record per CDR3 protein. The sample has 900,000 to 1,200,000 distinct CDR3 sequences, 35% to 40% seen once. Sequences were obtained from peripheral blood or thyroid tissue (not recorded which). The receptors originated from an adult man with Graves' hyperthyroidism.

This clonotype has just one count. The chain carries TRBV19 and TRBJ2-7, with 9 nucleotides matching TRBD1. The V and J ends lost 9 bases and 4 bases, in that order; junction bases with no gene match: 19. The germline V gene encodes CDR1 LNHDA and CDR2 SQIVND (reference sequence). This CDR3 is built from 17 residues. CDR3 coding DNA: TGTGCCAGCAGACAGGGGACAGGGCCCGTCTTGGGTTACGAGCAGTACTTC. This codes for CASRQGTGPVLGYEQYF.

The rearrangement links TRBV30 to TRBJ2-7, with D unresolved. This CDR3 is 13 amino acids long. Germline V gene sequence: CDR1 GTSNPN, CDR2 SVGIG (reference sequence). The germline V and J ends were trimmed by 0 bases and 1 base, with 7 bases remaining between them. CDR3 sequence: CAWSVGQSYEQYF. CDR3 DNA sequence: TGTGCCTGGAGTGTCGGGCAGTCCTACGAGCAGTACTTC.

This clonotype appeared many times. V and J are TRBV7-8 and TRBJ1-1; 7 bases match TRBD1. V trimming: 6 bases; J trimming: 0 bases; junction bases outside the gene matches: 7. The CDR3 runs 15 residues. CDR1 is SGHVS, CDR2 FQNEAQ, per germline. The CDR3 is CASSLGTAMNTEAFF. CDR3 bases: TGTGCCAGCAGTTTGGGGACAGCCATGAACACTGAAGCTTTCTTT.

V is TRBV7-2 and J is TRBJ2-5; D could derive from TRBD1 or TRBD2 (6 bases each). CDR3 length: 15 residues. Trimming removed 5 bases at V and 5 bases at J, with 18 bases between. Germline V gene data show CDR1 as SGHTA and CDR2 as FQGNSA. This CDR3 reads CASSPYWGAIETQYF. For the CDR3, the DNA is TGTGCCAGCAGCCCCTATTGGGGGGCGATCGAGACCCAGTACTTC.

This clonotype was observed a handful of times. The J gene is TRBJ2-7, the V gene TRBV19; 9 bases map to TRBD2. Looked up from germline, CDR1 is LNHDA and CDR2 is SQIVND (reference sequence). V shed 2 bases and J 2 bases; nucleotides not matched to a gene: 7. This CDR3 is built from 16 residues. DNA for the CDR3: TGTGCCAGTAGTATAAAAAAAGCGGGAGGAACCTACGAGCAGTACTTC. As protein: CASSIKKAGGTYEQYF.

The chain recombines TRBV7-2 with TRBJ1-1; 8 bases are shared with TRBD1. Trimming removed 6 bases from V and 4 bases from J; junction bases left unmatched: 7. CDR1 is SGHTA, CDR2 FQGNSA, per germline. This CDR3 spans 14 amino acids. The CDR3 region is CASSGQGAITEAFF. Written as DNA, the CDR3 is TGTGCCAGCAGTGGCCAGGGGGCAATCACTGAAGCTTTCTTT.

For this clonotype: A much bigger clone sits one base away, suggesting this may be a read error. The V and J genes are TRBV7-2 and TRBJ1-1; no clear D gene. CDR3 length: 16 residues. Germline values: CDR1 SGHTA, CDR2 FQGNSA. CDR3: CVSSLVVFGMVPEAFF. CDR3 in DNA: TGTGTCAGCAGCTTAGTTGTTTTTGGTATGGTCCCTGAAGCTTTCTTT.

The V gene is TRBV20-1, the J gene TRBJ2-7, with D unresolved. Trimming shortened V by 1 base and J by 0 bases, and 16 bases separated the two germline ends. This CDR3 has 16 residues. CDR1 and CDR2 (germline): DFQATT, SNEGSKA (reference sequence). The CDR3 nucleotides are TGCAGTGCTAGAGCTCCAGTGAAAAAAAACTCCTACGAGCAGTACTTC. As protein: CSARAPVKKNSYEQYF.

This clonotype was observed a few times. The rearrangement uses TRBV20-1 and TRBJ1-1; D is uncertain. The germline V gene encodes CDR1 DFQATT and CDR2 SNEGSKA (reference sequence). This CDR3 region has 14 residues. Trimming pared 6 bases from V and 3 bases from J, leaving 17 bases between. CDR3 amino acids: CSATTALGYTEAFF. For the CDR3, the DNA is TGCAGTGCCACCACAGCGTTGGGGTACACTGAAGCTTTCTTT.

The genes are TRBV20-1 and TRBJ1-5; D might be TRBD1 (6 bases). V lost 3 bases to trimming and J lost 3 bases, with 12 bases between them. CDR1 DFQATT and CDR2 SNEGSKA come from the germline V gene (reference sequence). CDR3 length: 14 amino acids. CDR3 sequence reads: CSASQGQPNQPQHF. CDR3 sequence (DNA): TGCAGTGCTAGTCAAGGACAGCCCAATCAGCCCCAGCATTTT.